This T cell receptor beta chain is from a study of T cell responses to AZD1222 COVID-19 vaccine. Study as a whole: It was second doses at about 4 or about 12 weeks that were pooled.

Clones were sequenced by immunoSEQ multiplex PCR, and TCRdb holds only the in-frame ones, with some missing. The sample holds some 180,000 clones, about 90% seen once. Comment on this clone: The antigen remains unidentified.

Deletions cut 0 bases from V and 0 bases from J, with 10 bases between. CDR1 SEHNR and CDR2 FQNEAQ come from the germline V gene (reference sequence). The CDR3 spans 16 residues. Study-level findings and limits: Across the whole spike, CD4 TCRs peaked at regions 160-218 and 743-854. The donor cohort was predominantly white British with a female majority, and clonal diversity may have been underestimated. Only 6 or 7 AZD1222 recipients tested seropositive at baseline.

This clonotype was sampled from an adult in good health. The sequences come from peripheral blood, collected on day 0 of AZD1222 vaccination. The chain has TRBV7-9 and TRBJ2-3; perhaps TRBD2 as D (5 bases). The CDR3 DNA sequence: TGTGCCAGCAGCTTAGCGGCGGGTACTAGCACAGATACGCAGTATTTT. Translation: CASSLAAGTSTDTQYF.